One T cell receptor (beta chain) is described in this entry. Its specificity is not known. This sample was included in a study of CD8 T cells in ankylosing spondylitis. The study, taken as a whole, reports: Disease-linked clones bore a CD8+ phenotype and were relatively rare in peripheral blood.

Unmatched junction bases numbered 9, after V lost 5 bases and J lost 6 bases. CDR3 length: 16 amino acids. Germline CDR1 reads LNHNV; CDR2 reads YYDKDF (reference sequence). One entry per CDR3 protein, called by TCRdb with MiXCR from the 5' RACE reads. The table has approximately 250,000 distinct CDR3 sequences, under 8.5% seen once; the top ten hold around 4.4%. This receptor was obtained from a female donor with ankylosing spondylitis or in good health (not recorded which). What was sequenced was blood, either unsorted or a sorted T cell fraction (not recorded which). The chain combines TRBV15 with TRBJ2-2, with 10 bases aligning to TRBD1. DNA of the CDR3: TGTGCCACCAGCGGACAGGGGGGATTGAGAGCCGGGGAGCTGTTTTTT. It yields the protein CATSGQGGLRAGELFF.